A single sample is the source of the 2 T cell receptor beta chains below, sequenced in a study of T cells in localized non-small cell lung cancer. This table comes from immunoSEQ multiplex PCR, and its TCRdb copy is limited to in-frame clones, with some not included. The profile shows 15,000 to 17,000 clones, approximately 89% of them singletons. The sample in question was peripheral blood mononuclear cells, obtained before any cancer treatment. The receptors derive from a male donor aged 60 or over with stage II lung adenocarcinoma.

The chain carries TRBV27 and TRBJ1-1; 10 nucleotides agree with TRBD1. The J segment lost 4 bases and the V segment lost 8 bases, leaving 10 bases of the junction unmatched. This CDR3 has 15 amino acids. Germline CDR1 reads MNHEY; CDR2 reads SMNVEV (reference sequence). Here the CDR3 DNA reads TGTGCCAGCCGTTACTGGACAGGGGGAGGCACTGAAGCTTTCTTT. Protein product: CASRYWTGGGTEAFF.

This clone was seen more than once but under ten times. The chain recombines TRBV7-9 with TRBJ2-5; tentatively, D is TRBD2 (6 bases). V was trimmed by 5 bases and J by 7 bases, leaving 14 bases between them. The CDR3 length is 13 residues. CDR1 is SEHNR, CDR2 FQNEAQ, per germline (reference sequence). The CDR3 coding sequence is TGTGCCAGCAGCCGGGACCCGGAGGGGACCCAGTACTTC. Translating it yields CASSRDPEGTQYF.